Following are 10 T cell receptor beta chains from one sample sequenced in a study of response to subunit inactivated influenza vaccine. One entry per CDR3 protein results from TCRdb running MiXCR on the RT-PCR reads. The table includes 650,000 to 800,000 distinct CDR3 sequences, about a fifth detected once. The material sequenced was PBMCs from blood, taken 4 to 6 days after vaccination. Receptors originate from a man between 50 and 59 years old who received an inactivated influenza vaccine.

CDR3 region: CASSPDRIERFYEQYF. The CDR3 DNA sequence: TGTGCCAGCTCACCTGATCGGATAGAACGTTTTTACGAGCAGTACTTC. This chain connects TRBV18 to TRBJ2-7; no definite D call. Between the trimmed V and J ends, which lost 3 bases and 4 bases, there was a span of 19 bases. This CDR3 region has 16 residues. Germline assignment: CDR1 KGHSH and CDR2 LQKENI.

The chain combines TRBV6-1 with TRBJ2-2, with TRBD1 as a possible D gene (7 bases). Trimming took 6 bases from V and 5 from J, leaving 16 bases between them. From germline, CDR1 is MNHNS and CDR2 SASEGT. The length of the CDR3 is 15 residues. The CDR3 region is CASSLARGDTGELFF. The CDR3 DNA follows: TGTGCCAGCAGCCTTGCCAGGGGGGATACCGGGGAGCTGTTTTTT.

This clonotype came up a few times. The gene calls are TRBV4-3 and TRBJ2-6; no reliable D call. Germline V gene data show CDR1 as LGHNA and CDR2 as YSLEER. This CDR3 contains 15 residues. V dropped 4 bases and J dropped 0 bases, with 7 bases sitting between them. The CDR3 sequence: CASSPLNSGANVLTF. The CDR3 DNA reads TGCGCCAGCAGCCCACTGAACTCTGGGGCCAACGTCCTGACTTTC.

The chain carries TRBV9 and TRBJ2-3; D may be TRBD1 (6 bases). CDR3 length: 16 amino acids. Trimming shortened V by 2 bases and J by 2 bases, and 15 bases separated the two germline ends. CDR1 and CDR2 (germline): SGDLS, YYNGEE. This CDR3 is CASSVGTTLSTDTQYF. CDR3 DNA: TGTGCCAGCAGCGTGGGGACAACGCTGTCCACAGATACGCAGTATTTT.

This clonotype came up many times. The CDR3 loop is CSVQLSNTEAFF. CDR3 in DNA: TGCAGCGTCCAGCTATCAAACACTGAAGCTTTCTTT. The chain employs TRBV29-1 and TRBJ1-1, with D hard to call. Germline assignment: CDR1 SQVTM and CDR2 ANQGSEA. With 6 bases removed from V and 2 bases from J, the gap between germline ends came to 10 bases. This CDR3 spans 12 amino acids.

This clonotype was picked up a small number of times. The rearrangement joins TRBV20-1 to TRBJ2-3, with TRBD2 identical over 10 bases. The CDR3 is 15 residues long. In germline, CDR1 is DFQATT, CDR2 SNEGSKA (reference sequence). V was pared by 0 bases and J by 9 bases, with 9 bases of the junction left unmatched. CDR3 sequence: CSARDASGRALTQYF. CDR3 sequence (DNA): TGCAGTGCTAGAGATGCCAGCGGGAGGGCCTTGACGCAGTATTTT.

This clonotype was counted only a few times. The chain recombines TRBV4-2 with TRBJ1-5, with 9 bases aligning to TRBD1. Germline V gene sequence: CDR1 LGHNA, CDR2 YNFKEQ. The CDR3 extends over 16 amino acids. Germline trimming cut 0 bases from V and 7 bases from J; bases unmatched to any gene: 7. This CDR3 is CASSQEYRGLRQPQHF. CDR3 in DNA: TGTGCCAGCAGCCAAGAATACAGGGGGCTAAGACAGCCCCAGCATTTT.

This clonotype occurred a few times. The chain uses TRBV29-1 and TRBJ2-4; D gene ambiguous. Trimming took 4 bases from V and 3 from J, leaving 10 bases between them. This CDR3 is built from 13 residues. Germline CDR1 reads SQVTM; CDR2 reads ANQGSEA. In nucleotides, the CDR3 is TGCAGCGTTGCAGAGGATAACAAAAACATTCAGTACTTC. As protein: CSVAEDNKNIQYF.

This clonotype was counted only a few times. V gene TRBV6-6 combines with J gene TRBJ2-5; tentatively, D is TRBD2 (5 bases). V lost 6 bases to trimming and J lost 5 bases, with 13 bases between them. Germline lookup yields CDR1 MNHNY and CDR2 SVGAGI (reference sequence). The CDR3 loop spans 13 amino acids. The DNA for the CDR3 is TGTGCCAGCAGACCCCACACGGGGGAGACCCAGTACTTC. Translation gives CASRPHTGETQYF.

This clonotype was detected ten times or more. The chain has TRBV29-1 and TRBJ2-1, with 9 bases lining up with TRBD2. This CDR3 region has 18 residues. CDR1 and CDR2 (germline): SQVTM, ANQGSEA. V gave up 8 bases and J gave up 3 bases; unmatched junction bases: 20. CDR3 in amino acids: CSTTASRGGRVGYNEQFF. DNA of the CDR3: TGCAGCACTACCGCTTCGCGGGGGGGCCGCGTGGGCTACAATGAGCAGTTCTTC.